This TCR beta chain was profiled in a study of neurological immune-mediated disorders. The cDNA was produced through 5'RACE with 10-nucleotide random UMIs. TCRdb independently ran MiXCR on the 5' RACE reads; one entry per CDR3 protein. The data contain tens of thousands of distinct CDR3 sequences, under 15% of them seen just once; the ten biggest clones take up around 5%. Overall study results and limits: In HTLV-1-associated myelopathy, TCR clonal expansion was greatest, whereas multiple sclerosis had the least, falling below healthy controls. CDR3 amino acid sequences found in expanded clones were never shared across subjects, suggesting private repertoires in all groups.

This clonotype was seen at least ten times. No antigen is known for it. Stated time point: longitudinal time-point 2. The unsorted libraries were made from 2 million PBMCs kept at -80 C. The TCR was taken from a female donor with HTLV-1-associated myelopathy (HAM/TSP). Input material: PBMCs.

The CDR3 here is CASSLVGLSPYF. Written as DNA, the CDR3 is TGTGCCAGCAGCCTTGTCGGGCTGTCTCCGTATTTT. This chain joins TRBV14 and TRBJ2-3; D remains unclear. The V and J ends lost 4 bases and 14 bases respectively, with 16 bases between them. This CDR3 spans 12 amino acids. Germline CDR1 is SGHDN and CDR2 is FVKESK.